This T cell receptor (beta chain) was sequenced for a study of T-cell memory formation after mild COVID-19. About the research overall: TCR clusters largely stayed donor specific.

There are many counts of this clonotype. No antigen is known for it. The germline CDR1 and CDR2 sequences are MNHEY and SVGEGT. V lost 5 bases and J lost 4, with 9 bases in between. This CDR3 region has 12 residues. Study results and limitations: A second wave of clones peaked on day 37, and their SARS-CoV-2 specificity went unconfirmed. Clones that shrank (day 15 to 85) were balanced CD4/CD8, whereas later expanders leaned CD4+.

TCRdb redid the calling of the 5' RACE reads with MiXCR, one entry per CDR3 protein. The data contain about 45,000 distinct CDR3 sequences, nearly 9.5% of them singletons. Sequenced: PBMCs or a T cell subset sorted from them (not recorded which). The source of this sequence is an adult woman who had mild COVID-19 (a few samples of this study predate the infection). Cell type and time point are not known. The rearrangement uses TRBV6-2 or TRBV6-3 and TRBJ2-7; no definite D call. CDR3 loop: CASSIDRYEQYF. Written as DNA, the CDR3 is TGTGCCAGCAGTATCGACCGGTACGAGCAGTACTTC.